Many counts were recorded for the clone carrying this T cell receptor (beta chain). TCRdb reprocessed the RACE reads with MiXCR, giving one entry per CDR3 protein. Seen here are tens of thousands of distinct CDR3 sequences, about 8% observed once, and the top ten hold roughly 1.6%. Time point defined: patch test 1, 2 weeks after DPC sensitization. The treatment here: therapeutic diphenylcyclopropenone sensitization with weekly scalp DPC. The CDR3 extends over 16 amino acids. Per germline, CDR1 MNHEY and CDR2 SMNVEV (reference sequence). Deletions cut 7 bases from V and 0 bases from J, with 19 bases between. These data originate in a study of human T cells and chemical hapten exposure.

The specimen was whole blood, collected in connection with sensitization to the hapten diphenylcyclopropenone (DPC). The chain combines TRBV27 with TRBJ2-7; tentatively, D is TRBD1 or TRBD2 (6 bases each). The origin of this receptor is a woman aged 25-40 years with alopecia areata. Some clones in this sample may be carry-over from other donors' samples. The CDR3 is CASTLRGVLPSYEQYF. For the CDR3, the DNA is TGTGCCAGCACCCTTAGGGGGGTGTTGCCCTCCTACGAGCAGTACTTC.